The 10 T cell receptor beta chains below were found in one sample sequenced in a study of cytomegalovirus exposure and HLA in healthy donors. With 60 Vbeta and 13 Jbeta primers, the PCR was carried out. Sequenced by immunoSEQ multiplex PCR; TCRdb stores in-frame clones only, minus some. The table has a few hundred thousand clones, roughly four fifths seen once; the top ten hold about 7.3%. What was sequenced was PBMCs. Source of these receptors: an older woman in good health and CMV-seropositive.

V and J are TRBV7-9 and TRBJ2-2; a weak D match, TRBD1 (5 bases). The CDR3 has 16 amino acids. Germline V gives CDR1 SEHNR, CDR2 FQNEAQ (reference sequence). V lost 5 bases, J lost 5 bases, and 18 bases lay in between. The chain's CDR3 is CASSPGIQVGTGELFF. The CDR3 bases are TGTGCCAGCAGCCCAGGGATACAGGTGGGAACCGGGGAGCTGTTTTTT.

This rearrangement joins TRBV27 to TRBJ2-7; 10 nucleotides align to TRBD2. The CDR3 totals 18 residues. The ends lost 6 bases at V and 0 bases at J; junction bases unmatched: 14. The germline gives CDR1 MNHEY, CDR2 SMNVEV (reference sequence). CDR3 DNA sequence: TGTGCCAGCAGCCCGCGGACTAGCGGATACGTCCCCTCCTACGAGCAGTACTTC. Encoded protein: CASSPRTSGYVPSYEQYF.

The chain combines TRBV5-4 with TRBJ1-5; the match to TRBD1 covers 8 bases. The CDR3 contains 15 residues. V lost 3 bases and J lost 5; bases outside the gene matches: 7. Germline CDR1 and CDR2: SGHNT and YYREEE (reference sequence). The CDR3 DNA follows: TGTGCCAGCAGCTACGGACAGGGCTTAGATCAGCCCCAGCATTTT. The encoded protein is CASSYGQGLDQPQHF.

The chain combines TRBV9 with TRBJ1-2, with D tentatively TRBD1 (5 bases). V lost 0 bases, J lost 8 bases, and 17 bases lay in between. The CDR3 loop spans 15 amino acids. Germline V gene lookup returns CDR1 SGDLS and CDR2 YYNGEE. CDR3 amino acids: CASSVGPDRRAGYTF. CDR3 sequence (DNA): TGTGCCAGCAGCGTAGGCCCCGACAGACGGGCCGGCTACACCTTC. The full variable domain, its missing parts supplied by reference TRBV9 and TRBJ1-2, is DSGVTQTPKHLITATGQRVTLRCSPRSGDLSVYWYQQSLDQGLQFLIQYYNGEERAKGNILERFSAQQFPDLHSELNLSSLELGDSALYFCASSVGPDRRAGYTFGSGTRLTVV.

The rearrangement uses TRBV6-5 and TRBJ2-1; 13 nucleotides match TRBD2. The V and J ends lost 10 bases and 15 bases, in that order; junction bases with no gene match: 12. Germline CDR1 and CDR2: MNHEY and SVGAGI. The CDR3 runs 13 residues. This CDR3 is CATSGTSGTNPFF. The CDR3 nucleotides are TGTGCCACCTCCGGGACTAGCGGGACCAATCCGTTCTTC.

The table lists this clone with a few counts. The V gene is TRBV5-6, the J gene TRBJ2-7; a possible D gene is TRBD1 (6 bases). In germline, CDR1 is SGHDT, CDR2 YYEEEE. The CDR3 sequence is 15 residues long. Trimming shortened V by 3 bases and J by 4 bases, and 17 bases separated the two germline ends. The CDR3 protein is CASSWRGDTIYEQYF. The CDR3, as DNA: TGTGCCAGCAGCTGGAGAGGGGACACCATTTACGAGCAGTACTTC.

V usage is TRBV28 and J usage is TRBJ1-2; D might be TRBD1 (5 bases). V was pared by 5 bases and J by 4 bases, with 11 bases between. In germline, CDR1 is MDHEN, CDR2 SYDVKM. CDR3 size: 13 residues. The CDR3 DNA sequence: TGTGCCAGCAGTCATAACAGGCTCTATGGCTACACCTTC. Translating gives CASSHNRLYGYTF.

In its sample, this clone was seen a few times. This chain connects TRBV29-1 to TRBJ2-7; TRBD1 aligns across 10 bases. CDR3 length equals 14 residues. V shed 8 bases and J 5 bases; nucleotides not matched to a gene: 12. Germline lookup yields CDR1 SQVTM and CDR2 ANQGSEA. This chain's CDR3 is CSYLGDRGRNEQYF. The CDR3 DNA sequence: TGCAGCTACCTCGGGGACAGGGGTCGCAACGAGCAGTACTTC.

The chain joins TRBV9 to TRBJ2-7; TRBD2 matches 11 bases. Trimming at V came to 0 bases and at J to 9 bases, leaving 2 bases not matched to a gene. The CDR3 consists of 13 residues. CDR1 SGDLS and CDR2 YYNGEE come from the germline V gene. CDR3 bases: TGTGCCAGCAGCGTAGATCTAGCGGGAGGGCAGTACTTC. It encodes CASSVDLAGGQYF.

The rearrangement uses TRBV19 and TRBJ1-5; D remains ambiguous. This CDR3 region has 15 residues. Germline CDR1 and CDR2: LNHDA and SQIVND (reference sequence). Deletions cut 4 bases from V and 0 bases from J, with 10 bases between. In nucleotides, the CDR3 is TGTGCCAGTAGTAACTTGGGGAGTAGCAATCAGCCCCAGCATTTT. Its translation: CASSNLGSSNQPQHF. Looking up the rest from reference TRBV19 and TRBJ1-5 gives the full variable domain: DGGITQSPKYLFRKEGQNVTLSCEQNLNHDAMYWYRQDPGQGLRLIYYSQIVNDFQKGDIAEGYSVSREKKESFPLTVTSAQKNPTAFYLCASSNLGSSNQPQHFGDGTRLSIL.